This entry lists 19 T cell receptor beta chains sequenced from one sample in a study of T cell responses to AZD1222 COVID-19 vaccine. The method was immunoSEQ multiplex PCR; TCRdb's version includes in-frame clones alone and lacks a portion of them. The table records about 140,000 clones, less than 95% of them present only once. The material sequenced was peripheral blood, taken on day 0 of AZD1222 vaccination. Every receptor here comes from an adult in good health.

The V call is TRBV7-2, the J call TRBJ1-1; D unresolved. Per germline, CDR1 SGHTA and CDR2 FQGNSA. This CDR3 spans 15 amino acids. V shed 3 bases and J shed 4 bases, with 15 bases lying between them. CDR3 DNA: TGTGCCAGCAGCTTGAATATTAAGGGAAGCACTGAAGCTTTCTTT. Translation gives CASSLNIKGSTEAFF.

This chain links TRBV4-1 with TRBJ1-5; D uncertain. The length of the CDR3 is 14 residues. Germline-derived CDR1 and CDR2 are MGHRA and YSYEKL. V was trimmed by 2 bases and J by 0 bases, leaving 5 bases between them. The CDR3 DNA follows: TGCGCCAGCAGCCAACAGAATAGCAATCAGCCCCAGCATTTT. Translated: CASSQQNSNQPQHF.

The V gene is TRBV3-1 (or the pseudogene TRBV3-2), the J gene TRBJ2-5; unclear D gene. The germline CDR1 and CDR2 sequences are LGHDT and YNNKEL (reference sequence). CDR3 length: 13 amino acids. The V end was cut by 4 bases, the J end by 4 bases, with 10 bases between. CDR3 nucleotide sequence: TGTGCCAGCAGCCCTCAGGTAGGAGAGACCCAGTACTTC. Its translation: CASSPQVGETQYF.

The rearrangement uses TRBV2 and TRBJ2-7; 9 nucleotides match TRBD1. CDR3 length: 15 residues. CDR1 and CDR2 from the germline V gene are SNHLY and FYNNEI. The J segment lost 4 bases and the V segment lost 6 bases, leaving 10 bases of the junction unmatched. The CDR3 DNA follows: TGTGCCAGCAGGCCAACGGGACAGGGAAGATACGAGCAGTACTTC. Its translation: CASRPTGQGRYEQYF.

The V and J genes are TRBV7-9 and TRBJ1-2; D gene unclear. Trimming took off 4 bases at V and 7 bases at J, with 13 bases between the two ends. The CDR3 extends over 13 amino acids. The germline V gene encodes CDR1 SEHNR and CDR2 FQNEAQ (reference sequence). The CDR3 nucleotides read TGTGCCAGCAGCTCCAGCCCCCCCCCTGGCTACACCTTC. This encodes CASSSSPPPGYTF.

The chain has TRBV6-5 and TRBJ1-3; weak D call: TRBD1 (5 bases). Trimming shortened V by 0 bases and J by 0 bases, and 9 bases separated the two germline ends. CDR1 and CDR2 (germline): MNHEY, SVGAGI. The CDR3 extends over 16 amino acids. This chain's CDR3 is CASSYSRASSGNTIYF. The DNA of the CDR3 is TGTGCCAGCAGTTACTCCAGGGCCTCCTCTGGAAACACCATATATTTT.

The V and J genes are TRBV7-9 and TRBJ2-7, with D uncertain. Trimming cost V 0 bases and J 4 bases, with 13 bases left between them. Germline CDR1 is SEHNR and CDR2 is FQNEAQ (reference sequence). This CDR3 contains 15 residues. CDR3 DNA sequence: TGTGCCAGCAGCTTAGCGATGTCAGATGTATACGAGCAGTACTTC. It codes for CASSLAMSDVYEQYF.

The gene calls are TRBV28 and TRBJ1-2; 8 positions match TRBD1. CDR1 and CDR2 (germline): MDHEN, SYDVKM. The CDR3 is made up of 17 amino acids. V trimming: 3 bases; J trimming: 0 bases; junction bases outside the gene matches: 9. Here the CDR3 reads CASSFYWVDRANYGYTF. The CDR3 DNA reads as TGTGCCAGCAGTTTTTATTGGGTGGACAGGGCTAACTATGGCTACACCTTC.

As regards this clone: The junction does not match germline at one end; this may be a read error. This sequence joins TRBV2 and TRBJ2-1; 10 nucleotides agree with TRBD1. Germline CDR1 and CDR2: SNHLY and FYNNEI. This CDR3 is 13 amino acids long. The CDR3 bases are TGTGCCAGCAGAGGGGACAGGGGTAGGGGGTTGCTCTTC. Encoded protein: CASRGDRGRGLLF.

The V and J genes are TRBV19 and TRBJ1-6; unclear D gene. Trimming cost V 6 bases and J 0 bases, with 12 bases left between them. The CDR3 loop spans 16 amino acids. Germline lookup yields CDR1 LNHDA and CDR2 SQIVND (reference sequence). CDR3 nucleotide sequence: TGTGCCAGTAGCGAAACAGAGAGCTCCTATAATTCACCCCTCCACTTT. Its translation: CASSETESSYNSPLHF.

CDR3 region: CASSPGRRASSPLHF. DNA for the CDR3: TGTGCCAGCAGCCCTGGCAGGAGAGCGTCTTCACCCCTCCACTTT. The chain is built from TRBV7-2 and TRBJ1-6; D is unclear. The germline V and J ends were trimmed by 5 bases and 9 bases, with 17 bases remaining between them. The CDR3 runs to 15 residues. Looked up from germline, CDR1 is SGHTA and CDR2 is FQGNSA.

The genes are TRBV12-3 or TRBV12-4 and TRBJ2-1; D might be TRBD2 (5 bases). V was pared by 6 bases and J by 9 bases, with 9 bases between. This CDR3 has 11 amino acids. The CDR3 sequence: CASSPRGEQFF. CDR3 nucleotides: TGTGCCAGCAGCCCTCGGGGTGAGCAGTTCTTC.

Turning to this clone: The junction shows a germline mismatch at one end, possibly a read error. This chain connects TRBV24-1 to TRBJ2-3; the D call may be TRBD1 or TRBD2 (6 bases each). The CDR3 consists of 14 residues. CDR1 and CDR2 (germline): KGHDR, SFDVKD. CDR3 amino acids: CASSGGQGTDTQYF. The DNA of the CDR3 is TGTGCCTCCAGTGGGGGGCAGGGGACAGATACGCAGTATTTT.

The gene calls are TRBV9 and TRBJ2-5; TRBD2 aligns across 9 bases. CDR3 length: 17 amino acids. Germline loops: CDR1 SGDLS, CDR2 YYNGEE. The trim removed 0 bases at V and 2 bases at J, leaving 8 bases unmatched. This CDR3 reads CASSVGELAGTQETQYF. Written as DNA, the CDR3 is TGTGCCAGCAGCGTAGGTGAGCTAGCGGGGACACAAGAGACCCAGTACTTC.

This chain uses TRBV21-1 with TRBJ1-1. TRBV21-1 is a documented pseudogene. This CDR3 is 13 amino acids long. The chain's CDR3 is CASSKWGAIGAFF. CDR3 sequence (DNA): TGTGCCAGCAGCAAATGGGGGGCTATCGGAGCTTTCTTT.

The CDR3 nucleotides are TGTGCCAGCAGCCCCGGGACAGTCGAAGAGCAGTACTTC. It specifies CASSPGTVEEQYF. This sequence joins TRBV5-6 and TRBJ2-7; 7 bases fit TRBD1. CDR3 length equals 13 residues. The J segment lost 7 bases and the V segment lost 4 bases, leaving 8 bases of the junction unmatched. Per germline, CDR1 SGHDT and CDR2 YYEEEE.

This rearrangement joins TRBV7-2 to TRBJ2-3; maybe TRBD2 (5 bases). This CDR3 has 14 amino acids. Trimming took off 5 bases at V and 2 bases at J, with 11 bases between the two ends. Looked up from germline, CDR1 is SGHTA and CDR2 is FQGNSA. As DNA, the CDR3 is TGTGCCAGCAGCACACTAGAAATCACAGATACGCAGTATTTT. Its translation is CASSTLEITDTQYF.

This rearrangement joins TRBV29-1 to TRBJ1-2; 9 positions match TRBD1. The trim removed 1 base at V and 3 bases at J, leaving 6 bases unmatched. The CDR3 has 15 amino acids. Germline CDR1 and CDR2: SQVTM and ANQGSEA. The CDR3 loop is CSVEGTGDVDYGYTF. In nucleotides, the CDR3 is TGCAGCGTTGAAGGGACAGGGGACGTCGACTATGGCTACACCTTC.

V and J are TRBV30 and TRBJ2-7; maybe TRBD2 (6 bases). The CDR3 is 16 residues long. The ends were cut back, 0 bases at V and 4 bases at J, with 19 bases in the middle. Germline-derived CDR1 and CDR2 are GTSNPN and SVGIG (reference sequence). The CDR3 region has the DNA TGTGCCTGGAGTGTAAATCGCGGGGCGAAAAGTTACGAGCAGTACTTC. Its protein is CAWSVNRGAKSYEQYF. The complete variable domain, with remaining parts taken from reference TRBV30 and TRBJ2-7, reads SQTIHQWPATLVQPVGSPLSLECTVEGTSNPNLYWYRQAAGRGLQLLFYSVGIGQISSEVPQNLSASRPQDRQFILSSKKLLLSDSGFYLCAWSVNRGAKSYEQYFGPGTRLTVT.